This TCR beta chain is from a study of blood T cells in healthy people across ages. Whole-study results and caveats: Diversity of TCR beta per million T cells declined in a roughly linear way with age. Estimates of total diversity, which came from one million sequenced T cells, were considered to be underestimates. Nothing was known about donor CMV status, and this possibly confounded expanded clonotype changes.

Total RNA, at least 6 micrograms per sample, was extracted from PBMCs. Primers used in a second PCR of about 7 to 11 cycles were a sample-barcoded 5' primer and a J-beta primer mix. TCRdb re-called the 5' RACE reads through MiXCR, storing one row per CDR3 protein. The sample lists about 780,000 distinct CDR3 sequences, more than 35% occurring once. With respect to this clonotype: The antigen is undetermined.

The CDR3 is 15 amino acids. J gave up 5 bases and V 2 bases, and 6 bases lay outside the gene matches. In germline, CDR1 is LGHDT, CDR2 YNNKEL (reference sequence). This receptor was obtained from an elderly man in good health. Sequencing input: blood. The V gene is TRBV3-1, the J gene TRBJ2-1, with 7 positions matching TRBD2. In DNA, the CDR3 is TGTGCCAGCAGCCAACGCGGGAGCGGGGACAATGAGCAGTTCTTC. Translating it yields CASSQRGSGDNEQFF.